A single sample gave rise to the 15 T cell receptor beta chains below, sequenced in a study of blood T cell repertoires in COVID-19. The assay was immunoSEQ multiplex PCR, and TCRdb's table has in-frame clones only and misses some. Of 150,000 to 200,000 clones listed, about 88% were seen once; the top ten hold more than 0.75%. Sequencing input: peripheral blood. The receptors come from a man between 18 and 29 years old with acute or convalescent COVID-19.

The V and J genes are TRBV10-3 and TRBJ2-7; 7 positions agree with TRBD1. Germline trimming cut 4 bases from V and 0 bases from J; bases unmatched to any gene: 6. The CDR3 covers 15 residues. Germline loops: CDR1 ENHRY, CDR2 SYGVKD. The CDR3 is CAISGPTGSSYEQYF. CDR3 nucleotide sequence: TGTGCCATCAGTGGGCCGACAGGGAGCTCCTACGAGCAGTACTTC.

The chain combines TRBV19 with TRBJ1-4; 7 bases align to TRBD1. CDR1 is LNHDA and CDR2 is SQIVND in the germline V gene (reference sequence). The V gene end was trimmed by 5 bases and the J gene end by 10 bases; junction bases not matched to a gene: 7. This CDR3 contains 13 residues. The CDR3 region has the DNA TGTGCCAGTAGTTTCCAGGGGGTCGGAAAACTGTTTTTT. Amino acids: CASSFQGVGKLFF.

The chain links TRBV11-2 to TRBJ1-4, with 9 nucleotides matching TRBD1. The V and J ends lost 3 bases and 3 bases, in that order; junction bases with no gene match: 2. The CDR3 contains 15 residues. Germline V gene lookup returns CDR1 SGHAT and CDR2 FQNNGV. This CDR3 is CASSFRTGANEKLFF. The CDR3 DNA reads as TGTGCCAGCAGCTTCCGGACAGGGGCTAATGAAAAACTGTTTTTT.

The chain links TRBV6-1 to TRBJ1-3; D not resolved. The CDR3 has 15 residues. From germline, CDR1 is MNHNS and CDR2 SASEGT. V lost 2 bases and J 3 bases, leaving 11 bases between the germline ends. Written as DNA, the CDR3 is TGTGCCAGCAGTGAACCCAGTGAGGATGGAAACACCATATATTTT. It yields the protein CASSEPSEDGNTIYF.

The rearrangement uses TRBV6-1 and TRBJ2-2; 13 bases are a match to TRBD2. Germline V gives CDR1 MNHNS, CDR2 SASEGT. V dropped 4 bases and J dropped 1; count of bases not matched to a gene: 6. This CDR3 is built from 18 residues. The CDR3 DNA follows: TGTGCCAGCAGTGCACGGACTAGCGGGGGTCTGAACACCGGGGAGCTGTTTTTT. Translated, it gives CASSARTSGGLNTGELFF.

The rearrangement links TRBV25-1 to TRBJ2-5; no reliable D call. V was pared by 2 bases and J by 5 bases, with 3 bases between. The germline V gene has CDR1 MGHDK and CDR2 SYGVNS. The CDR3 extends over 11 amino acids. CDR3 amino acids: CASSELETQYF. DNA of the CDR3: TGTGCCAGCAGTGAACTTGAGACCCAGTACTTC.

The rearrangement uses TRBV7-3 and TRBJ1-6, with D perhaps TRBD1 (5 bases). The CDR3 is 15 amino acids. Germline CDR1 is SGHTA and CDR2 is FQGTGA. The V end was cut by 9 bases, the J end by 0 bases, with 12 bases between. Written as DNA, the CDR3 is TGTGCCAGACCAGGGAGGAGCTCCTATAATTCACCCCTCCACTTT. Protein: CARPGRSSYNSPLHF. Drawing the rest from reference TRBV7-3 and TRBJ1-6, the complete variable domain is GAGVSQTPSNKVTEKGKYVELRCDPISGHTALYWYRQSLGQGPEFLIYFQGTGAADDSGLPNDRFFAVRPEGSVSTLKIQRTERGDSAVYLCARPGRSSYNSPLHFGNGTRLTVT.

The gene calls are TRBV5-5 and TRBJ1-5; D unresolved. The CDR3 contains 14 residues. V dropped 0 bases and J dropped 4 bases, with 8 bases sitting between them. Germline assignment: CDR1 SGHKS and CDR2 YYEKEE (reference sequence). CDR3 amino acids: CASSLGHGNQPQHF. The CDR3 bases are TGTGCCAGCAGCTTGGGACATGGGAATCAGCCCCAGCATTTT.

This clone was seen more than once but under ten times. CDR3 amino acids: CATLLPRLGQGGSGANVLTF. CDR3 nucleotides: TGTGCCACCCTCCTCCCCCGGTTGGGACAGGGGGGGTCTGGGGCCAACGTCCTGACTTTC. J is TRBJ2-6 and V is TRBV28, with 11 bases identical to TRBD1. There are 20 residues in the CDR3. Germline loops: CDR1 MDHEN, CDR2 SYDVKM. Germline trimming cut 10 bases from V and 1 base from J; bases unmatched to any gene: 18.

The chain is built from TRBV19 and TRBJ1-1; weak D call: TRBD1 (5 bases). V lost 8 bases, J lost 5 bases, and 21 bases lay in between. From germline, CDR1 is LNHDA and CDR2 SQIVND (reference sequence). The CDR3 runs to 15 residues. The CDR3 protein is CASGLGQGTGTEAFF. CDR3 nucleotide sequence: TGTGCCAGTGGCCTAGGTCAGGGTACGGGTACTGAAGCTTTCTTT. The whole variable domain, remainder taken from reference TRBV19 and TRBJ1-1, is DGGITQSPKYLFRKEGQNVTLSCEQNLNHDAMYWYRQDPGQGLRLIYYSQIVNDFQKGDIAEGYSVSREKKESFPLTVTSAQKNPTAFYLCASGLGQGTGTEAFFGQGTRLTVV.

CDR3: CASRSRIYGYTF. DNA of the CDR3: TGTGCCAGCAGAAGCCGTATCTATGGCTACACCTTC. The J gene is TRBJ1-2, the V gene TRBV6-6; D is undetermined. The V gene lost 6 bases and the J gene lost 4 bases, with 9 bases spanning the gap. The germline V gene has CDR1 MNHNY and CDR2 SVGAGI (reference sequence). CDR3 length: 12 residues.

In its sample, this clone was seen once. The J gene is TRBJ2-2, the V gene TRBV15; D perhaps matches TRBD2 (5 bases). This CDR3 is built from 14 residues. The V gene's germline CDR1 is LNHNV and CDR2 YYDKDF (reference sequence). Trimming removed 5 bases at V and 7 bases at J, with 14 bases between. CDR3 region: CATSGRVGSGELFF. DNA of the CDR3: TGTGCCACCAGCGGTAGGGTGGGGAGCGGGGAGCTGTTTTTT.

This clone was seen only once. The V call is TRBV25-1, the J call TRBJ1-2, with D possibly TRBD1 on 5 matching bases. This CDR3 has 12 residues. V lost 4 bases to trimming and J lost 4 bases, with 7 bases between them. From germline, CDR1 is MGHDK and CDR2 SYGVNS. The CDR3 is CASSGQLYGYTF. For the CDR3, the DNA is TGTGCCAGCAGTGGACAGCTCTATGGCTACACCTTC.

V and J are TRBV2 and TRBJ2-1; 10 bases are a match to TRBD2. With V trimmed by 8 bases and J by 2 bases, 9 bases remained unmatched. CDR3 length: 16 residues. Germline V gives CDR1 SNHLY, CDR2 FYNNEI. The CDR3 nucleotides read TGTGCCAGCCCTCGGGAGCGGGGGGGCCCCTACAATGAGCAGTTCTTC. Translating gives CASPRERGGPYNEQFF.

V gene TRBV30 combines with J gene TRBJ1-5, with D uncertain. This CDR3 has 13 residues. The germline CDR1 and CDR2 sequences are GTSNPN and SVGIG (reference sequence). V dropped 2 bases and J dropped 1 base, with 6 bases sitting between them. The CDR3 here is CAWSRVSNQPQHF. Here the CDR3 DNA reads TGTGCCTGGAGTCGGGTGAGCAATCAGCCCCAGCATTTT.